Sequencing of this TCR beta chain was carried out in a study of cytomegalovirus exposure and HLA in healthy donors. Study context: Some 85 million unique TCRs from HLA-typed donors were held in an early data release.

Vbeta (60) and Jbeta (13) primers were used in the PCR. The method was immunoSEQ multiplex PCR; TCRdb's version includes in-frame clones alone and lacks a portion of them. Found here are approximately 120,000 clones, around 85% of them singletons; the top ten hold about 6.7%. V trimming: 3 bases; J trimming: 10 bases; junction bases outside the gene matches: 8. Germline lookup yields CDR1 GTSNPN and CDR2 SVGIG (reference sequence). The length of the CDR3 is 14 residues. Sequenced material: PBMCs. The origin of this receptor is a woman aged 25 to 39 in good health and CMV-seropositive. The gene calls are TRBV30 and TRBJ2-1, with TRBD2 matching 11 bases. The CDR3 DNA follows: TGTGCCTGGAGACTAGCGGGGGCCGGGGGAGAGCAGTTCTTC. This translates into CAWRLAGAGGEQFF.